What follows are 26 T cell receptor beta chains derived from one specimen sequenced in a study of blood T cell repertoires in COVID-19. The data were produced by immunoSEQ multiplex PCR, yet TCRdb's version contains in-frame clones alone and is incomplete. This table holds under 20,000 clones, around 90% found once. Input material: peripheral blood. Receptors were obtained from a human donor in a cohort sampled during active COVID-19. The donor label of this sample is uncertain.

The chain recombines TRBV28 with TRBJ1-5; maybe TRBD1 (6 bases). The CDR3 has 17 amino acids. Germline V gives CDR1 MDHEN, CDR2 SYDVKM. V lost 5 bases, J lost 2 bases, and 19 bases lay in between. CDR3 region: CASSPWGGRGGNQPQHF. CDR3 sequence (DNA): TGTGCCAGCAGTCCATGGGGGGGCAGGGGCGGCAATCAGCCCCAGCATTTT.

The chain carries TRBV10-3 and TRBJ2-1, with 11 bases that match TRBD2. J gave up 9 bases and V 8 bases, and 6 bases lay outside the gene matches. Germline V gene data show CDR1 as ENHRY and CDR2 as SYGVKD. This CDR3 contains 13 residues. CDR3 sequence reads: CAIQVGTSGEQFF. The CDR3 nucleotides are TGTGCCATCCAAGTCGGGACTAGCGGTGAGCAGTTCTTC.

Judged by abundance, this clone is medium-sized. The rearrangement links TRBV3-1 (or the pseudogene TRBV3-2) to TRBJ2-3; 7 nucleotides match TRBD1. V was clipped by 6 bases and J by 9 bases; unmatched bases: 15. The germline gives CDR1 LGHDT, CDR2 YNNKEL (reference sequence). This CDR3 comprises 15 residues. This chain's CDR3 is CASRRGQALGGTQYF. As DNA, the CDR3 is TGTGCCAGCAGGCGCGGACAGGCGTTAGGGGGAACGCAGTATTTT.

The genes are TRBV18 and TRBJ1-1, with D tentatively TRBD1 (5 bases). The CDR3 consists of 16 residues. Germline values: CDR1 KGHSH, CDR2 LQKENI. Trimming pared 5 bases from V and 3 bases from J, leaving 19 bases between. The DNA for the CDR3 is TGTGCCAGCTCATCGACCGTAGGGGCTTGGGACACTGAAGCTTTCTTT. As protein: CASSSTVGAWDTEAFF.

This chain's CDR3 is CASSLAAGFYEQYF. Here the CDR3 DNA reads TGTGCCAGCAGCTTAGCCGCGGGATTCTACGAGCAGTACTTC. The chain joins TRBV7-6 to TRBJ2-7, with D possibly being TRBD2 (6 bases). In germline, CDR1 is SGHVS, CDR2 FNYEAQ. The V gene lost 0 bases and the J gene lost 3 bases, with 9 bases spanning the gap. The CDR3 is 14 residues long.

The V call is TRBV7-5, the J call TRBJ2-3; TRBD2, the table's D call, lacks a check against the DNA. TRBV7-5 is assigned pseudogene status. CDR3 size: 15 residues. The DNA for the CDR3 is TGTGCCAGAAGCTGCGGAGGGCCGAGGACAGATACGCAGTATTTT. Protein: CARSCGGPRTDTQYF.

The chain recombines TRBV7-9 with TRBJ2-3; no definite D call. Trimming shortened V by 2 bases and J by 0 bases, and 6 bases separated the two germline ends. The V gene's germline CDR1 is SEHNR and CDR2 FQNEAQ (reference sequence). This CDR3 spans 14 amino acids. The CDR3 sequence: CASSLRGSTDTQYF. The CDR3 DNA is TGTGCCAGCAGCTTACGAGGTAGCACAGATACGCAGTATTTT.

The chain uses TRBV3-1 (or the pseudogene TRBV3-2) and TRBJ2-3, with D possibly matching TRBD2 (6 bases). CDR1 and CDR2 from the germline V gene are LGHDT and YNNKEL (reference sequence). The V end was cut by 4 bases, the J end by 1 base, with 9 bases between. The CDR3 runs 14 residues. CDR3 nucleotides: TGTGCCAGCAGCCCGAGGGAGGGCACAGATACGCAGTATTTT. Encoded protein: CASSPREGTDTQYF.

The chain recombines TRBV27 with TRBJ2-1, with D unresolved. The V end lost 8 bases, the J end lost 4 bases, and 12 bases lay between the germline ends. Germline CDR1 is MNHEY and CDR2 is SMNVEV (reference sequence). The CDR3 covers 13 residues. CDR3 coding DNA: TGTGCCAGCCTAAGATCAGGATACAATGAGCAGTTCTTC. Encoded protein: CASLRSGYNEQFF.

This clone was seen a few times. V usage is TRBV25-1 and J usage is TRBJ2-5, with D possibly matching TRBD1 (6 bases). The germline CDR1 and CDR2 sequences are MGHDK and SYGVNS. With 2 bases removed from V and 6 bases from J, the gap between germline ends came to 10 bases. The CDR3 is 13 residues long. The CDR3 here is CASSEGGRQTQYF. CDR3 nucleotide sequence: TGTGCCAGCAGTGAAGGGGGCCGACAGACCCAGTACTTC.

The CDR3 DNA is TGTGCCACCAGTGATTTCCAGGGGGCGGCCTCAACCGGGGAGCTGTTTTTT. Translation gives CATSDFQGAASTGELFF. The V gene is TRBV24-1, the J gene TRBJ2-2; 8 bases align to TRBD1. The CDR3 has 17 residues. Trimming cost V 1 base and J 5 bases; bases outside gene matches: 8. Looked up from germline, CDR1 is KGHDR and CDR2 is SFDVKD.

The chain joins TRBV28 to TRBJ2-7; 7 bases are a match to TRBD2. CDR1 and CDR2 from the germline V gene are MDHEN and SYDVKM. V dropped 6 bases and J dropped 0; count of bases not matched to a gene: 20. This CDR3 has 19 residues. The CDR3 here is CASSASGGSSHVNSYEQYF. Written as DNA, the CDR3 is TGTGCCAGCAGCGCCTCGGGGGGATCATCGCACGTAAACTCCTACGAGCAGTACTTC.

The chain uses TRBV19 and TRBJ2-3, with 7 nucleotides matching TRBD2. The CDR3 has 14 amino acids. Germline values: CDR1 LNHDA, CDR2 SQIVND (reference sequence). The J segment lost 6 bases and the V segment lost 10 bases, leaving 13 bases of the junction unmatched. CDR3 amino acids: CATESGDWTDTQYF. The DNA of the CDR3 is TGTGCCACCGAAAGCGGGGACTGGACGGATACGCAGTATTTT.

This chain connects TRBV11-2 to TRBJ1-1; no clear D. From germline, CDR1 is SGHAT and CDR2 FQNNGV. V dropped 1 base and J dropped 4 bases, with 10 bases sitting between them. This CDR3 region has 14 residues. CDR3: CASSLGGLSTEAFF. In DNA, the CDR3 is TGTGCCAGCAGCTTAGGCGGGCTGAGCACTGAAGCTTTCTTT.

This chain links TRBV6-6 with TRBJ1-5; weak D call: TRBD1 (5 bases). V dropped 7 bases and J dropped 0 bases, with 13 bases sitting between them. CDR1 is MNHNY, CDR2 SVGAGI, per germline (reference sequence). CDR3 size: 15 residues. The CDR3 DNA reads as TGTGCCAGCAACTGGGGGGATTATAGCAATCAGCCCCAGCATTTT. Amino acid sequence: CASNWGDYSNQPQHF.

This clone was recorded only once. V usage is TRBV18 and J usage is TRBJ2-1; 7 nucleotides agree with TRBD2. Trimming cost V 2 bases and J 9 bases; bases outside gene matches: 13. CDR1 and CDR2 from the germline V gene are KGHSH and LQKENI. The CDR3 runs to 16 residues. The CDR3 protein is CASSPDYGLVVGEQFF. In DNA form, the CDR3 reads TGTGCCAGCTCACCAGATTACGGACTAGTGGTGGGTGAGCAGTTCTTC.

This rearrangement joins TRBV9 to TRBJ2-6; D is possibly TRBD2 (6 bases). CDR1 is SGDLS and CDR2 is YYNGEE in the germline V gene. CDR3 length equals 17 residues. Trimming took 4 bases from V and 2 from J, leaving 16 bases between them. Written as DNA, the CDR3 is TGTGCCAGCAGCTTAGGGGTCGCGGGGACTGGGGCCAACGTCCTGACTTTC. It yields the protein CASSLGVAGTGANVLTF.

The CDR3 DNA sequence: TGTGCCAGCAGCCAAGTGGCAGGGGATGAAAAACTGTTTTTT. It encodes CASSQVAGDEKLFF. This chain joins TRBV4-2 and TRBJ1-4; TRBD1 might be the D (6 bases). The V end lost 1 base, the J end lost 6 bases, and 9 bases lay between the germline ends. Per germline, CDR1 LGHNA and CDR2 YNFKEQ. The CDR3 sequence is 14 residues long.

This chain connects TRBV7-2 to TRBJ2-3; D perhaps matches TRBD2 (5 bases). The CDR3 contains 13 residues. Germline lookup yields CDR1 SGHTA and CDR2 FQGNSA. Trimming left V 1 base short and J 3 bases short, with 5 bases between. Here the CDR3 DNA reads TGTGCCAGCAGCTTAGAGCGGACAGATACGCAGTATTTT. Encoded protein: CASSLERTDTQYF. Together with reference TRBV7-2 and TRBJ2-3, the CDR3 gives the full variable domain: GAGVSQSPSNKVTEKGKDVELRCDPISGHTALYWYRQSLGQGLEFLIYFQGNSAPDKSGLPSDRFSAERTGGSVSTLTIQRTQQEDSAVYLCASSLERTDTQYFGPGTRLTVL.

The chain recombines TRBV10-2 with TRBJ2-1, with a weak D call TRBD2 (5 bases). The CDR3 consists of 13 residues. The V end was cut by 6 bases, the J end by 2 bases, with 8 bases between. Germline CDR1 and CDR2: WSHSY and SAAADI. This CDR3 reads CASRLGPYNEQFF. The CDR3 nucleotides read TGCGCCAGCAGACTAGGCCCCTACAATGAGCAGTTCTTC.

J is TRBJ1-2 and V is TRBV12-3 or TRBV12-4, with D possibly being TRBD1 (5 bases). V was cut by 5 bases and J by 6 bases, with 10 bases left in between. The CDR3 loop spans 12 amino acids. The CDR3 here is CASSHRRHGYTF. CDR3 nucleotide sequence: TGTGCCAGCAGTCACAGGAGACATGGCTACACCTTC.

The chain links TRBV19 to TRBJ1-1; 8 nucleotides line up with TRBD1. The CDR3 covers 15 residues. Per germline, CDR1 LNHDA and CDR2 SQIVND (reference sequence). Trimming took 8 bases from V and 4 from J; bases not matched to a gene: 12. The CDR3 DNA follows: TGTGCCAGTGGAAAAGACGGACAGGGAGGCACTGAAGCTTTCTTT. Translated, it gives CASGKDGQGGTEAFF.

This clone has just a few counts. The chain is built from TRBV5-6 and TRBJ1-5, with D hard to call. The CDR3 is 13 residues long. Between the trimmed V and J ends, which lost 1 base and 5 bases, there was a span of 7 bases. Germline CDR1 and CDR2: SGHDT and YYEEEE. In DNA form, the CDR3 reads TGTGCCAGCAGCTTGACTCGCGATCAGCCCCAGCATTTT. Its protein product is CASSLTRDQPQHF.

This chain links TRBV6-5 with TRBJ1-1; perhaps TRBD1 as D (6 bases). Germline V gene lookup returns CDR1 MNHEY and CDR2 SVGAGI. The CDR3 is 14 residues long. Trimming took 0 bases from V and 1 from J, leaving 6 bases between them. The CDR3 protein is CASSYSTGNTEAFF. CDR3 sequence (DNA): TGTGCCAGCAGTTACTCGACAGGGAACACTGAAGCTTTCTTT.

V and J are TRBV7-4 and TRBJ2-3; 8 nucleotides agree with TRBD1. The ends lost 5 bases at V and 0 bases at J; junction bases unmatched: 7. There are 16 residues in the CDR3. CDR1 and CDR2 (germline): SGHVT, SQSDAQ. CDR3 protein: CASSHTGGISTDTQYF. For the CDR3, the DNA is TGTGCCAGCAGCCATACAGGGGGAATTAGCACAGATACGCAGTATTTT.

V is TRBV29-1 and J is TRBJ2-1; 9 bases are shared with TRBD1. The length of the CDR3 is 13 residues. Germline V gene data show CDR1 as SQVTM and CDR2 as ANQGSEA. V shed 3 bases and J 10 bases; nucleotides not matched to a gene: 7. In nucleotides, the CDR3 is TGCAGCGTTGAGGGACAGGGCTGGAGAGAGCAGTTCTTC. Amino acid sequence: CSVEGQGWREQFF.